Presented here are 22 T cell receptor beta chains from one specimen sequenced in a study of OX40 agonist ivuxolimab in advanced cancers. The repertoire was sequenced with immunoSEQ multiplex PCR; TCRdb's copy has only in-frame clones and lacks some. The repertoire has approximately 33,000 clones, more than 70% of them found once; the top ten carry 8.5% to 9.5%. The material sequenced was CD4+ or CD8+ T cells sorted from blood, taken in a trial of the OX40 agonist ivuxolimab. Every receptor here comes from an adult with an advanced solid tumor such as melanoma, head and neck, liver or kidney cancer.

V usage is TRBV4-1 and J usage is TRBJ1-2, with 8 bases that match TRBD1. The CDR3 spans 16 residues. Germline CDR1 reads MGHRA; CDR2 reads YSYEKL. The V segment lost 1 base and the J segment 4 bases; nucleotides outside the gene matches: 8. Written as DNA, the CDR3 is TGCGCCAGCAGCCAAGGGCAGGGGGCGACGGGCTATGGCTACACCTTC. The encoded protein is CASSQGQGATGYGYTF.

V usage is TRBV7-8 and J usage is TRBJ2-7, with TRBD1 matching 11 bases. The CDR3 extends over 16 amino acids. V was clipped by 5 bases and J by 2 bases; unmatched bases: 8. CDR1 SGHVS and CDR2 FQNEAQ come from the germline V gene. The CDR3 spells CASSPLGDRGAYEQYF. In nucleotides, the CDR3 is TGTGCCAGCAGCCCCCTCGGGGACAGGGGGGCCTACGAGCAGTACTTC.

This chain uses TRBV6-1 with TRBJ2-3; D may be TRBD1 (6 bases). The CDR3 has 14 residues. V was shortened by 6 bases and J by 2 bases, with 12 bases between the two germline ends. Germline V gene sequence: CDR1 MNHNS, CDR2 SASEGT. CDR3 protein: CASSSGHYTDTQYF. The CDR3 region has the DNA TGTGCCAGCAGCTCGGGACATTACACAGATACGCAGTATTTT.

V and J are TRBV5-4 and TRBJ1-3; D remains ambiguous. The V end was cut by 5 bases, the J end by 5 bases, with 8 bases between. There are 12 residues in the CDR3. CDR1 and CDR2 from the germline V gene are SGHNT and YYREEE (reference sequence). This CDR3 is CASSYDRNTIYF. In nucleotides, the CDR3 is TGTGCCAGCAGTTACGACAGAAACACCATATATTTT.

This clone was observed a handful of times. The CDR3 DNA follows: TGCGCCAGCAGTGTTGCCGCCTACGAGCAGTACTTC. It translates to CASSVAAYEQYF. This sequence joins TRBV10-2 and TRBJ2-7, with D unresolved. The ends were cut back, 4 bases at V and 2 bases at J, with 6 bases in the middle. The CDR3 sequence is 12 residues long. Germline V gene lookup returns CDR1 WSHSY and CDR2 SAAADI.

Within the sample, this clone is medium-sized. The rearrangement uses TRBV4-2 and TRBJ2-5; a weak D match, TRBD2 (6 bases). This CDR3 has 15 residues. The V gene's germline CDR1 is LGHNA and CDR2 YNFKEQ. V dropped 0 bases and J dropped 3 bases, with 11 bases sitting between them. Here the CDR3 reads CASSQDRTGEETQYF. In DNA form, the CDR3 reads TGTGCCAGCAGCCAAGATCGCACGGGGGAAGAGACCCAGTACTTC.

This sequence joins TRBV28 and TRBJ2-7, with TRBD2 matching 9 bases. The CDR3 length is 15 residues. V trimming: 6 bases; J trimming: 2 bases; junction bases outside the gene matches: 8. Germline CDR1 is MDHEN and CDR2 is SYDVKM. CDR3 sequence reads: CASSQVEREAYEQYF. The CDR3 region has the DNA TGTGCCAGCAGCCAAGTGGAGCGGGAGGCCTACGAGCAGTACTTC. The variable domain in full, with the rest retrieved from reference TRBV28 and TRBJ2-7, is DVKVTQSSRYLVKRTGEKVFLECVQDMDHENMFWYRQDPGLGLRLIYFSYDVKMKEKGDIPEGYSVSREKKERFSLILESASTNQTSMYLCASSQVEREAYEQYFGPGTRLTVT.

This clone was found a few times. The chain joins TRBV6-6 to TRBJ1-6; 8 bases line up with TRBD1. Per the germline V gene, CDR1 is MNHNY and CDR2 is SVGAGI (reference sequence). CDR3 length: 15 residues. The ends lost 4 bases at V and 6 bases at J; junction bases unmatched: 5. In nucleotides, the CDR3 is TGTGCCAGCAGTTTTCCAGGGGGCGGTAATTCACCCCTCCACTTT. Its protein is CASSFPGGGNSPLHF.

This chain uses TRBV5-1 with TRBJ2-4; D unresolved. CDR3 length equals 15 residues. The V and J ends lost 0 bases and 1 base respectively, with 8 bases between them. From germline, CDR1 is SGHRS and CDR2 YFSETQ. The CDR3: CASSLALRAKNIQYF. For the CDR3, the DNA is TGCGCCAGCAGCTTGGCGCTGAGGGCCAAAAACATTCAGTACTTC. The full variable domain, completed using reference TRBV5-1 and TRBJ2-4, is KAGVTQTPRYLIKTRGQQVTLSCSPISGHRSVSWYQQTPGQGLQFLFEYFSETQRNKGNFPGRFSGRQFSNSRSEMNVSTLELGDSALYLCASSLALRAKNIQYFGAGTRLSVL.

CDR3 in amino acids: CASSLGQGHLYEQYF. The DNA of the CDR3 is TGTGCCAGCAGTCTGGGACAGGGTCATCTCTACGAGCAGTACTTC. The chain links TRBV6-6 to TRBJ2-7, with TRBD1 identical over 9 bases. This CDR3 is built from 15 residues. V lost 5 bases, J lost 3 bases, and 8 bases stayed unmatched. Germline V gene sequence: CDR1 MNHNY, CDR2 SVGAGI (reference sequence).

The chain joins TRBV5-1 to TRBJ2-7; D unresolved. Per the germline V gene, CDR1 is SGHRS and CDR2 is YFSETQ. Trimming removed 5 bases at V and 4 bases at J, with 10 bases between. The CDR3 is 12 amino acids. The CDR3 sequence: CASSPTQYEQYF. CDR3 nucleotide sequence: TGCGCCAGCAGTCCCACACAGTACGAGCAGTACTTC.

The chain couples TRBV11-3 to TRBJ1-2; 9 bases map to TRBD1. The CDR3 extends over 15 amino acids. In germline, CDR1 is SGHNT, CDR2 YENEEA. With 1 base clipped from V and 4 bases from J, the junction kept 4 bases outside the gene matches. The CDR3 protein is CASSLGDRALYGYTF. The CDR3, as DNA: TGTGCCAGCAGCTTAGGGGACAGGGCGCTCTATGGCTACACCTTC.

This clone showed up just a few times. V and J are TRBV15 and TRBJ1-1, with D unclear. Germline values: CDR1 LNHNV, CDR2 YYDKDF (reference sequence). Trimming shortened V by 4 bases and J by 7 bases, and 16 bases separated the two germline ends. The CDR3 contains 14 residues. The CDR3 DNA reads TGTGCCACCAGCAAGCGCACGGACGGCGTTGAAGCTTTCTTT. It yields the protein CATSKRTDGVEAFF.

The chain is built from TRBV7-9 and TRBJ2-5; TRBD2 aligns across 15 bases. The germline CDR1 and CDR2 sequences are SEHNR and FQNEAQ (reference sequence). The CDR3 contains 15 residues. Unmatched junction bases numbered 3, after V lost 5 bases and J lost 5 bases. The CDR3 DNA follows: TGTGCCAGCAGCCCCGGGACTAGCGGGAGGGAGACCCAGTACTTC. Residues: CASSPGTSGRETQYF.

J is TRBJ2-7 and V is TRBV27, with D uncertain. Between the trimmed V and J ends, which lost 2 bases and 3 bases, there was a span of 11 bases. Germline V lookup: CDR1 MNHEY, CDR2 SMNVEV (reference sequence). This CDR3 is built from 14 residues. The CDR3 here is CASSLKGFGYEQYF. The CDR3 DNA reads TGTGCCAGCAGTTTAAAGGGATTCGGCTACGAGCAGTACTTC.

The gene calls are TRBV7-9 and TRBJ2-7; 9 bases agree with TRBD1. The CDR3 has 14 residues. Trimming took 2 bases from V and 2 from J; bases not matched to a gene: 1. CDR1 SEHNR and CDR2 FQNEAQ come from the germline V gene (reference sequence). The CDR3, as DNA: TGTGCCAGCAGCTTAAGACAGGGGGCCTACGAGCAGTACTTC. This gives the protein CASSLRQGAYEQYF.

The gene calls are TRBV6-5 and TRBJ2-7; the match to TRBD1 covers 7 bases. This CDR3 region has 14 residues. The J segment lost 5 bases and the V segment lost 4 bases, leaving 8 bases of the junction unmatched. Germline loops: CDR1 MNHEY, CDR2 SVGAGI. The CDR3 DNA reads TGTGCCAGCAGTTTTAACAGGGGATCCAACGAGCAGTACTTC. This gives the protein CASSFNRGSNEQYF.

This chain uses TRBV6-4 with TRBJ1-5; unclear D gene. The germline gives CDR1 MRHNA, CDR2 SNTAGT. This CDR3 has 13 residues. With 2 bases removed from V and 3 bases from J, the gap between germline ends came to 5 bases. CDR3 residues: CASSDNLNQPQHF. For the CDR3, the DNA is TGTGCCAGCAGTGACAACCTCAATCAGCCCCAGCATTTT.

This clone was counted a single time. The V gene is TRBV27, the J gene TRBJ2-1, with TRBD2 as a possible D gene (7 bases). CDR3 length equals 19 residues. With 1 base removed from V and 4 bases from J, the gap between germline ends came to 23 bases. Germline V gives CDR1 MNHEY, CDR2 SMNVEV (reference sequence). The CDR3 is CASSLFGGRTAGPYNEQFF. CDR3 in DNA: TGTGCCAGCAGTTTATTTGGGGGTAGGACAGCGGGACCATACAATGAGCAGTTCTTC.

The rearrangement uses TRBV28 and TRBJ2-5, with TRBD1 matching over 7 bases. CDR1 is MDHEN and CDR2 is SYDVKM in the germline V gene. V gave up 6 bases and J gave up 3 bases; unmatched junction bases: 7. This CDR3 is 14 amino acids long. DNA of the CDR3: TGTGCCAGCAGCCCGGGACAGCCGAAAGAGACCCAGTACTTC. Encoded protein: CASSPGQPKETQYF.

This clone occurred a few times. This chain joins TRBV27 and TRBJ2-5; D remains ambiguous. Germline V gene sequence: CDR1 MNHEY, CDR2 SMNVEV (reference sequence). V shed 4 bases and J shed 0 bases, with 12 bases lying between them. The CDR3 consists of 15 residues. The CDR3 loop reads CASSSPHLYQETQYF. CDR3 bases: TGTGCCAGCAGTTCCCCCCATCTGTACCAAGAGACCCAGTACTTC.

The CDR3 loop reads CASSLMASGSGEQFF. The CDR3 nucleotides are TGTGCCAGCAGCTTAATGGCTAGCGGGAGTGGAGAGCAGTTCTTC. This chain connects TRBV7-3 to TRBJ2-1; 10 positions agree with TRBD2. This CDR3 has 15 residues. Per germline, CDR1 SGHTA and CDR2 FQGTGA. Trimming took 1 base from V and 10 from J; bases not matched to a gene: 7.